The present T cell receptor beta chain was sequenced within a study of metastatic and nonmetastatic thyroid tumors. Overall study context: It was across blood and tumor or nodule tissue from malignant and benign thyroid patients that repertoires were compared.

Thyroid surgery was preceded by no treatment in any patient. Germline assignment: CDR1 DFQATT and CDR2 SNEGSKA (reference sequence). The germline V and J ends were trimmed by 4 bases and 2 bases, with 14 bases remaining between them. The CDR3 has 14 residues. As regards this clone: Its matching antigen is unknown.

Study observations and caveats: The reported finding was significantly higher TCR beta diversity in malignant thyroid tumors relative to benign nodules, in blood and tumor.

With MiXCR, TCRdb reprocessed the PCR reads. The sample includes 60,000 or so clones, almost 30% of them seen just once. The V and J genes are TRBV20-1 and TRBJ2-5; D is perhaps TRBD2 (5 bases). The receptor comes from a female donor with papillary thyroid cancer or a benign thyroid nodule (not recorded which). Some clones in this sample may be carry-over from other donors' samples. The specimen sequenced was blood. In DNA, the CDR3 is TGCAGTGCTAACGAAGGGAGAGTTCAAGAGACCCAGTACTTC. Its translation is CSANEGRVQETQYF.